A selection of T cell receptor beta chains follows, all from one sample in a study of blood T cell repertoires in COVID-19. Sequencing was performed with immunoSEQ multiplex PCR; in TCRdb, only in-frame clones are kept and a portion is missing. The sample yields around 170,000 clones, roughly 78% seen once. Input material: peripheral blood. These receptor sequences come from a man aged 65 to 85 with active or convalescent COVID-19. The CDR3 runs from the conserved cysteine through the conserved F or W. Each record gives: J gene, D gene, clone size, V gene, CDR3 DNA, CDR3 protein. The D gene is left open where the match is weak. A clone size is listed for some rows: how often the clone was seen (once, few, many), or a class if it is expanded.

TRBJ2-4 | . | . | TRBV18 | TGTGCCAGCTCACCCCGGTTAGCCAAAAACATTCAGTACTTC | CASSPRLAKNIQYF
TRBJ2-1 | . | . | TRBV20-1 | TGCAGTAGCGTTCCGTACAATGAGCAGTTCTTC | CSSVPYNEQFF
TRBJ1-5 | . | . | TRBV29-1 | TGCAGCGTTGAAGTATCCGGGGATAGCAATCAGCCCCAGCATTTT | CSVEVSGDSNQPQHF
TRBJ2-3 | . | few | TRBV6-5 | TGTGCCAGCAGCGAGGCACGAACCACAGATACGCAGTATTTT | CASSEARTTDTQYF
TRBJ1-2 | TRBD1 | . | TRBV12-3/TRBV12-4 | TGTGCCAGCCGGGACAGGAACTATGGCTACACCTTC | CASRDRNYGYTF
TRBJ1-2 | TRBD1 | . | TRBV6-5 | TGTGCCAGCAGTTACGACCGAGACAGGGCGAGGTATGGCTACACCTTC | CASSYDRDRARYGYTF
TRBJ1-2 | TRBD1 | . | TRBV11-3 | TGTGCCAGCACCCCGACAGGGAGGTTGCATGGCTACACCTTC | CASTPTGRLHGYTF
TRBJ2-5 | TRBD2 | few | TRBV10-2 | TGCGCCAGCAGCACTAGCGGCCTAGAGACCCAGTACTTC | CASSTSGLETQYF
TRBJ2-3 | . | few | TRBV24-1 | TGTGCCACCAGACAGGGAGGGGCAGATACGCAGTATTTT | CATRQGGADTQYF
TRBJ2-1 | TRBD2 | once | TRBV29-1 | TGCAGCGTTAGCGGGGGAGCAAACAATGAGCAGTTCTTC | CSVSGGANNEQFF